These 22 T cell receptor beta chains were sequenced from one sample in a study of T-cell reconstitution after alpha-beta-depleted transplantation in children. Study findings and constraints: T-cell counts and diversity were attributed mostly to newly produced T cells one year after transplant.

Their antigens are not known. The authors prepared the TCRbeta library with unique molecular identifiers. Each CDR3 protein is one row after TCRdb ran MiXCR on the PCR reads. The data contain fewer than 350,000 distinct CDR3 sequences, 7.5% to 9% of them singletons. Sample: peripheral blood, taken 360 days after TCRalphabeta/CD19-depleted stem cell transplant. These receptor sequences come from a female patient aged 2 to 10 who had a stem cell transplant for Fanconi anemia, so the T cells may come from the graft donor.

In this sample, this clonotype turned up a few times. The V gene is TRBV7-7, the J gene TRBJ2-3, with 13 bases fitting TRBD2. J was trimmed by 3 bases and V by 5 bases; bases with no gene match: 8. Germline assignment: CDR1 SSHAT and CDR2 FNYEAQ (reference sequence). CDR3 size: 17 residues. The CDR3 region is CASSPGTSGEVTDTQYF. The CDR3 DNA reads as TGTGCCAGCAGCCCCGGGACTAGCGGGGAAGTGACAGATACGCAGTATTTT.

Many counts were recorded for this clonotype. The rearrangement uses TRBV15 and TRBJ1-5; D ambiguous. Looked up from germline, CDR1 is LNHNV and CDR2 is YYDKDF (reference sequence). The CDR3 is 13 residues long. The ends were cut back, 0 bases at V and 6 bases at J, with 6 bases in the middle. In DNA, the CDR3 is TGTGCCACCAGCAGAGATTTTCGTCAGCCCCAGCATTTT. Its protein product is CATSRDFRQPQHF.

This clonotype appeared a few times. The junction differs from germline at one of its ends, possibly a read error. The chain has TRBV28 and TRBJ1-1, with D unclear. Germline V CDR1 and CDR2: MDHEN, SYDVKM. This CDR3 has 15 amino acids. As DNA, the CDR3 is TGTGCCAGCAGTTTATTAAGGGTCTCGAACACTGAAGTTTTCTTT. Its translation: CASSLLRVSNTEVFF. The full variable domain, completed using reference TRBV28 and TRBJ1-1, is DVKVTQSSRYLVKRTGEKVFLECVQDMDHENMFWYRQDPGLGLRLIYFSYDVKMKEKGDIPEGYSVSREKKERFSLILESASTNQTSMYLCASSLLRVSNTEVFFGQGTRLTVV.

As DNA, the CDR3 is TGTGCCAGCTCACCCCTTTCCGTGGATGGCTACACCTTC. Residues: CASSPLSVDGYTF. V usage is TRBV18 and J usage is TRBJ1-2; D gene uncertain. Trimming took 3 bases from V and 6 from J, leaving 11 bases between them. This CDR3 contains 13 residues. The germline V gene encodes CDR1 KGHSH and CDR2 LQKENI. The full variable domain, rest sourced from reference TRBV18 and TRBJ1-2, is NAGVMQNPRHLVRRRGQEARLRCSPMKGHSHVYWYRQLPEEGLKFMVYLQKENIIDESGMPKERFSAEFPKEGPSILRIQQVVRGDSAAYFCASSPLSVDGYTFGSGTRLTVV.

This clonotype showed up many times. The chain recombines TRBV7-3 with TRBJ2-3, with D uncertain. The CDR3 runs to 15 residues. Germline CDR1 and CDR2: SGHTA and FQGTGA. Trimming cost V 1 base and J 0 bases, with 8 bases left between them. CDR3 protein: CASSLIGPSTDTQYF. In DNA form, the CDR3 reads TGTGCCAGCAGCTTAATCGGACCAAGCACAGATACGCAGTATTTT.

This clonotype showed up just once. A much larger clonotype is one base distant, so this may be a read error. The chain recombines TRBV5-1 with TRBJ2-1, with TRBD1 matching 8 bases. Trimming at V came to 4 bases and at J to 9 bases, leaving 6 bases not matched to a gene. The V gene's germline CDR1 is SGHRS and CDR2 YFSETQ. The CDR3 extends over 13 amino acids. The CDR3 nucleotides read TGCGCCAGCAGCGACCGACAGGGGATTGAGCAGTTCTTC. Translated, it gives CASSDRQGIEQFF.

V and J are TRBV3-1 and TRBJ1-4; TRBD1 might be the D (5 bases). Trimming took 4 bases from V and 0 from J, leaving 9 bases between them. This CDR3 is 15 amino acids long. CDR1 is LGHDT, CDR2 YNNKEL, per germline (reference sequence). The CDR3 region is CASSPGTATNEKLFF. The CDR3 coding sequence is TGTGCCAGCAGCCCCGGGACGGCAACTAATGAAAAACTGTTTTTT.

This clonotype came up many times. V and J are TRBV5-1 and TRBJ1-1; D is unclear. V was clipped by 0 bases and J by 3 bases, with 15 bases between them. Germline CDR1 SGHRS, CDR2 YFSETQ. The CDR3 runs to 16 residues. Here the CDR3 reads CASSLGPGGVYTEAFF. The CDR3 DNA reads TGCGCCAGCAGCTTGGGTCCGGGAGGCGTGTACACTGAAGCTTTCTTT.

The chain is built from TRBV18 and TRBJ2-7; 9 bases line up with TRBD1. Germline V CDR1 and CDR2: KGHSH, LQKENI. V lost 3 bases to trimming and J lost 2 bases; unmatched junction nucleotides: 8. This CDR3 region has 16 residues. In nucleotides, the CDR3 is TGTGCCAGCTCACCGACTACCGGGACAGGGACCTACGAGCAGTACTTC. It is translated as CASSPTTGTGTYEQYF.

This clonotype was seen many times. This chain joins TRBV11-2 and TRBJ2-7; D is possibly TRBD1 or TRBD2 (5 bases each). Germline values: CDR1 SGHAT, CDR2 FQNNGV. Trimming removed 2 bases from V and 0 bases from J, with 11 bases in between. CDR3 length: 15 amino acids. CDR3 sequence (DNA): TGTGCCAGCAGCTTAACCGGGGCCAGCTCCTACGAGCAGTACTTC. It is translated as CASSLTGASSYEQYF.

This clonotype has a handful of counts. The genes are TRBV4-1 and TRBJ2-5; 7 bases line up with TRBD2. V lost 0 bases to trimming and J lost 4 bases; unmatched junction nucleotides: 8. CDR3 length equals 16 residues. Germline loops: CDR1 MGHRA, CDR2 YSYEKL. The CDR3 here is CASSQEVRGKAETQYF. DNA of the CDR3: TGCGCCAGCAGCCAAGAGGTGCGGGGGAAGGCAGAGACCCAGTACTTC.

This chain joins TRBV5-1 and TRBJ1-3; perhaps TRBD1 as D (6 bases). CDR1 SGHRS and CDR2 YFSETQ come from the germline V gene. The length of the CDR3 is 16 residues. V was clipped by 0 bases and J by 0 bases, with 10 bases between them. CDR3 in amino acids: CASSLVGQPSGNTIYF. The DNA of the CDR3 is TGCGCCAGCAGCTTGGTCGGACAGCCCTCTGGAAACACCATATATTTT.

The DNA of the CDR3 is TGTGCCAGCGGCCCTCGGACTAGCGGGAGTTCAGATACGCAGTATTTT. Its protein is CASGPRTSGSSDTQYF. This chain uses TRBV4-2 with TRBJ2-3; 13 bases are a match to TRBD2. CDR1 is LGHNA and CDR2 is YNFKEQ in the germline V gene. This CDR3 comprises 16 residues. V lost 8 bases, J lost 4 bases, and 9 bases stayed unmatched.

This clonotype was seen repeatedly, ten times or more. V gene TRBV7-6 combines with J gene TRBJ2-7; 8 bases align to TRBD2. The V gene end was trimmed by 2 bases and the J gene end by 1 base; junction bases not matched to a gene: 19. This CDR3 has 20 residues. The germline gives CDR1 SGHVS, CDR2 FNYEAQ. As DNA, the CDR3 is TGTGCCAGCAGCTTATACCCCCAAGAGACTAGCGAGACGAGATCCTACGAGCAGTACTTC. Translating gives CASSLYPQETSETRSYEQYF. Variable domain in full (rest from reference TRBV7-6 and TRBJ2-7): GAGVSQSPRYKVTKRGQDVALRCDPISGHVSLYWYRQALGQGPEFLTYFNYEAQQDKSGLPNDRFSAERPEGSISTLTIQRTEQRDSAMYRCASSLYPQETSETRSYEQYFGPGTRLTVT.

This chain connects TRBV20-1 to TRBJ2-7, with 8 bases identical to TRBD1. Trimming at V came to 5 bases and at J to 12 bases, leaving 12 bases not matched to a gene. Germline V gene data show CDR1 as DFQATT and CDR2 as SNEGSKA (reference sequence). The CDR3 sequence is 12 residues long. The CDR3: CSADDIGQGRYF. The CDR3 nucleotides are TGCAGTGCTGACGACATAGGACAGGGAAGGTACTTC.

This clonotype has ten or more counts. V and J are TRBV5-1 and TRBJ2-5; tentative D call: TRBD1 (6 bases). V was cut by 5 bases and J by 6 bases, with 20 bases left in between. The germline V gene encodes CDR1 SGHRS and CDR2 YFSETQ. CDR3 size: 15 residues. DNA for the CDR3: TGCGCCAGCAGTTTAAGTGGTTGGGGGCGAAAGACCCAGTACTTC. This encodes CASSLSGWGRKTQYF.

The V and J genes are TRBV4-2 and TRBJ2-5; 9 bases line up with TRBD1. CDR1 LGHNA and CDR2 YNFKEQ come from the germline V gene. V lost 4 bases, J lost 0 bases, and 9 bases stayed unmatched. This CDR3 has 17 amino acids. This chain's CDR3 is CASSPQDRGQYQETQYF. The CDR3 DNA sequence: TGTGCCAGCAGCCCCCAGGACAGGGGCCAGTACCAAGAGACCCAGTACTTC.

Ten or more counts support this clonotype. This chain connects TRBV12-3 or TRBV12-4 to TRBJ2-7, with D possibly TRBD2 on 5 matching bases. V was clipped by 5 bases and J by 2 bases, with 19 bases between them. The length of the CDR3 is 16 residues. The CDR3 DNA is TGTGCCAGCAGTCACGGATCTTCCGGGATCACCTACGAGCAGTACTTC. It encodes CASSHGSSGITYEQYF.

This clonotype has ten or more counts. The CDR3: CASSLLRAGELFF. CDR3 nucleotides: TGTGCCAGCAGTTTATTGAGGGCCGGGGAGCTGTTTTTT. The rearrangement joins TRBV12-3 or TRBV12-4 to TRBJ2-2; maybe TRBD2 (5 bases). The CDR3 length is 13 residues. Trimming stripped 2 bases from V and 6 bases from J, with 7 bases between.

As DNA, the CDR3 is TGTGCCAGCAGCCCGCATACGGGACGGGGAACTGGAAACACCATATATTTT. Translated: CASSPHTGRGTGNTIYF. The chain employs TRBV3-1 and TRBJ1-3, with a tentative D call TRBD1 (5 bases). This CDR3 is 17 amino acids long. With 4 bases removed from V and 2 bases from J, the gap between germline ends came to 18 bases. In germline, CDR1 is LGHDT, CDR2 YNNKEL (reference sequence).

This clonotype came up once. The rearrangement links TRBV7-2 to TRBJ1-5; 7 nucleotides match TRBD1. The CDR3 length is 15 residues. Per the germline V gene, CDR1 is SGHTA and CDR2 is FQGNSA. The trim removed 5 bases at V and 2 bases at J, leaving 6 bases unmatched. The CDR3 spells CASSQLTGGNQPQHF. The DNA for the CDR3 is TGTGCCAGCAGCCAACTTACAGGGGGCAATCAGCCCCAGCATTTT. The complete variable domain, with remaining parts taken from reference TRBV7-2 and TRBJ1-5, reads GAGVSQSPSNKVTEKGKDVELRCDPISGHTALYWYRQSLGQGLEFLIYFQGNSAPDKSGLPSDRFSAERTGGSVSTLTIQRTQQEDSAVYLCASSQLTGGNQPQHFGDGTRLSIL.

In this sample, this clonotype turned up many times. The V call is TRBV6-2 or TRBV6-3, the J call TRBJ2-3; tentative D call: TRBD2 (6 bases). Germline V lookup: CDR1 MNHEY, CDR2 SVGEGT. This CDR3 spans 13 amino acids. V gave up 8 bases and J gave up 9 bases, with 18 bases separating them. In nucleotides, the CDR3 is TGTGCCAGCGAAGTCGACTGGGGGAGGACGCAGTATTTT. Translating gives CASEVDWGRTQYF.